This T cell receptor beta chain was observed in a study of STAT3 mutations in large granular lymphocyte leukemia. Study-wide findings and caveats: Every T-LGLL patient had at least one immunodominant TCRbeta clonotype.

Some clones are missing from TCRdb's copy, which holds only in-frame ones; the method was immunoSEQ multiplex PCR. The top ten hold 25% to 35% of the sample, which has roughly 9,700 clones, about 85% seen once. Worth noting for this clone: The antigen is undetermined.

This CDR3 comprises 14 residues. V dropped 3 bases and J dropped 3; count of bases not matched to a gene: 4. Looked up from germline, CDR1 is SEHNR and CDR2 is FQNEAQ (reference sequence). This receptor was obtained from a man aged 55 to 70 with T-cell large granular lymphocyte leukemia. Some clones in this sample may be carry-over from other donors' samples. The specimen was peripheral blood mononuclear cells. The V call is TRBV7-9, the J call TRBJ2-7; 8 bases match TRBD2. The CDR3 region is CASSFGTSNYEQYF. CDR3 DNA sequence: TGTGCCAGCAGCTTCGGGACTAGTAACTACGAGCAGTACTTC.